This is a list of T cell receptor beta chains from one sample in a study of T cell changes during pregnancy in multiple sclerosis. Profiling relied on immunoSEQ multiplex PCR, and the TCRdb table lists in-frame clones only, not all of them. The sample yields about 75,000 clones, 85% to 95% seen once. Sequences were derived from CD4+ T cells from peripheral blood mononuclear cells, sampled after pregnancy. Source of these receptors: a female donor with multiple sclerosis, enrolled in a pregnancy study. Each CDR3 is given with its conserved first and last residue. Fields, in order: V gene, D gene, clone size, J gene, CDR3 DNA, CDR3 protein. A D gene is named only where the DNA matches it firmly. Clone size is not always given. Where it is, it says once, few, many or a class for expanded clones.

v_call: TRBV7-8
d_call: TRBD2
clone_size: once
j_call: TRBJ2-7
cdr3_nt: TGTGCCAGCAGCTTAGTGGGTAGCGGGAGTTACGAGCAGTACTTC
cdr3_aa: CASSLVGSGSYEQYF

v_call: TRBV27
d_call: -
clone_size: -
j_call: TRBJ2-1
cdr3_nt: TGTGCCAGCAGAGTTAGCGGAAGCTCCTACAATGAGCAGTTCTTC
cdr3_aa: CASRVSGSSYNEQFF

v_call: TRBV6-5
d_call: -
clone_size: -
j_call: TRBJ1-4
cdr3_nt: TGTGCCAGCAGCATAGCGGGAGTTACTAATGAAAAACTGTTTTTT
cdr3_aa: CASSIAGVTNEKLFF

v_call: TRBV9
d_call: -
clone_size: -
j_call: TRBJ2-7
cdr3_nt: TGTGCCAGCAGCCCCCGACAGGGAGGCGACGAGCAGTACTTC
cdr3_aa: CASSPRQGGDEQYF

v_call: TRBV6-5
d_call: -
clone_size: -
j_call: TRBJ1-3
cdr3_nt: TGTGCCAGCAGTTACTCCATTGGGCAGCTCTCAAACACCATATATTTT
cdr3_aa: CASSYSIGQLSNTIYF

v_call: TRBV7-6
d_call: TRBD2
clone_size: -
j_call: TRBJ2-7
cdr3_nt: TGTGCCAGCAGCCCGGGACTAGCGGTCTACGAGCAGTACTTC
cdr3_aa: CASSPGLAVYEQYF

v_call: TRBV28
d_call: TRBD1
clone_size: -
j_call: TRBJ2-2
cdr3_nt: TGTGCCAGCAGTTCGAGGATTCGACAGGGATCCGGGGAGCTGTTTTTT
cdr3_aa: CASSSRIRQGSGELFF

v_call: TRBV7-8
d_call: TRBD2
clone_size: -
j_call: TRBJ2-1
cdr3_nt: TGTGCCAGCAGCTTAGTACTAGCGGGAGAGTGGGGGAAGCAGTTCTTC
cdr3_aa: CASSLVLAGEWGKQFF

v_call: TRBV19
d_call: -
clone_size: -
j_call: TRBJ1-5
cdr3_nt: TGTGCCAGTAGTATAGCCCGGGGGCCCCAGCATTTT
cdr3_aa: CASSIARGPQHF

v_call: TRBV30
d_call: TRBD2
clone_size: -
j_call: TRBJ2-5
cdr3_nt: TGTGCCTGGACCCCCCCTAGCGGGAGCACGGAGACCCAGTACTTC
cdr3_aa: CAWTPPSGSTETQYF

v_call: TRBV2
d_call: -
clone_size: -
j_call: TRBJ2-7
cdr3_nt: TGTGCCAGCAGTGCTGGACACAAGAGGTATGAGCAGTACTTC
cdr3_aa: CASSAGHKRYEQYF

v_call: TRBV2
d_call: TRBD1
clone_size: -
j_call: TRBJ2-7
cdr3_nt: TGTGCCAGGACTACCGGGACAGGGGGCGCCGAGCAGTACTTC
cdr3_aa: CARTTGTGGAEQYF

v_call: TRBV7-2
d_call: -
clone_size: -
j_call: TRBJ2-7
cdr3_nt: TGTGCCAGCAGCTCCAGGAACGAGCAGTACTTC
cdr3_aa: CASSSRNEQYF

v_call: TRBV6-5
d_call: TRBD2
clone_size: -
j_call: TRBJ2-3
cdr3_nt: TGTGCCAGCAGTTATGCGGGAGGGCCGAGGCCGGATACGCAGTATTTT
cdr3_aa: CASSYAGGPRPDTQYF

v_call: TRBV5-4
d_call: -
clone_size: few
j_call: TRBJ1-1
cdr3_nt: TGTGCCAGCAGCCCTGAGGGAGGGGTTACGAACACTGAAGCTTTCTTT
cdr3_aa: CASSPEGGVTNTEAFF

v_call: TRBV19
d_call: -
clone_size: -
j_call: TRBJ1-1
cdr3_nt: TGTGCCAGTAGTAAATACACCGAGAGGACTGAAGCTTTCTTT
cdr3_aa: CASSKYTERTEAFF

v_call: TRBV2
d_call: -
clone_size: -
j_call: TRBJ2-2
cdr3_nt: TGTGCCAGCAGTGATCTTAGCGTCCACACCGGGGAGCTGTTTTTT
cdr3_aa: CASSDLSVHTGELFF

v_call: TRBV28
d_call: -
clone_size: -
j_call: TRBJ1-2
cdr3_nt: TGTGCCAGCAGTGCAGGGGACGGCTATGGCTACACCTTC
cdr3_aa: CASSAGDGYGYTF

v_call: TRBV5-1
d_call: TRBD1
clone_size: -
j_call: TRBJ2-2
cdr3_nt: TGCGCCAGCAGGGACAGGACTACCGGGGAGCTGTTTTTT
cdr3_aa: CASRDRTTGELFF

v_call: TRBV19
d_call: TRBD1
clone_size: -
j_call: TRBJ2-7
cdr3_nt: TGTGCCAGTAGGCAGGCCGGGACAGGGCCCCACGAGCAGTACTTC
cdr3_aa: CASRQAGTGPHEQYF

v_call: TRBV10-3
d_call: -
clone_size: few
j_call: TRBJ1-1
cdr3_nt: TGTGCCAACCGGGGAATGAACACTGAAGCTTTCTTT
cdr3_aa: CANRGMNTEAFF

v_call: TRBV18
d_call: -
clone_size: -
j_call: TRBJ2-7
cdr3_nt: TGTGCCAGCTCAGCAGGGGCTCGCGAGCAGTACTTC
cdr3_aa: CASSAGAREQYF

v_call: TRBV5-1
d_call: -
clone_size: -
j_call: TRBJ2-1
cdr3_nt: TGCGCCAGCAGGGGGCGGGGTCTGGATGAGCAGTTCTTC
cdr3_aa: CASRGRGLDEQFF

v_call: TRBV18
d_call: -
clone_size: -
j_call: TRBJ2-7
cdr3_nt: TGTGCCAGCTCAAGACGGGACTACGAGCAGTACTTC
cdr3_aa: CASSRRDYEQYF

v_call: TRBV11-1
d_call: -
clone_size: -
j_call: TRBJ2-4
cdr3_nt: TGTGCCAGCAGCTTAGGAGGCCAACCACGAACCAAAAACATTCAGTACTTC
cdr3_aa: CASSLGGQPRTKNIQYF

v_call: TRBV28
d_call: -
clone_size: -
j_call: TRBJ2-1
cdr3_nt: TGTGCCAGCAGTTGGGGCGGCGAGTCCTACAATGAGCAGTTCTTC
cdr3_aa: CASSWGGESYNEQFF

v_call: TRBV7-2
d_call: -
clone_size: once
j_call: TRBJ2-7
cdr3_nt: TGTGCCAGCAGCTCCAGCGGTTCCCTTTCCTACGAGCAGTACTTC
cdr3_aa: CASSSSGSLSYEQYF

v_call: TRBV27
d_call: -
clone_size: -
j_call: TRBJ1-1
cdr3_nt: TGTGCCAGCAGTTCGGCCAGGGGTGTGAACACTGAAGCTTTCTTT
cdr3_aa: CASSSARGVNTEAFF

v_call: TRBV28
d_call: -
clone_size: -
j_call: TRBJ2-7
cdr3_nt: TGTGCCAGCAGAGACGGGAGCTCCTACGAGCAGTACTTC
cdr3_aa: CASRDGSSYEQYF

v_call: TRBV9
d_call: TRBD1
clone_size: -
j_call: TRBJ1-2
cdr3_nt: TGTGCCAGCAGCTCCCGGACAGGGACAAACTATGGCTACACCTTC
cdr3_aa: CASSSRTGTNYGYTF

v_call: TRBV6-5
d_call: TRBD1
clone_size: once
j_call: TRBJ1-2
cdr3_nt: TGTGCCAGCAGTTTCGACAGGGCGCCCTATGGCTACACCTTC
cdr3_aa: CASSFDRAPYGYTF

v_call: TRBV10-3
d_call: TRBD1
clone_size: -
j_call: TRBJ2-6
cdr3_nt: TGTGCCATCAGTCTAACAGGGGTTCAAGGTTCTGGGGCCAACGTCCTGACTTTC
cdr3_aa: CAISLTGVQGSGANVLTF

v_call: TRBV7-9
d_call: TRBD2
clone_size: -
j_call: TRBJ2-7
cdr3_nt: TGTGCCAGCAGCCTTTATCTAGCGGGAGGCTCCTACGAGCAGTACTTC
cdr3_aa: CASSLYLAGGSYEQYF

v_call: TRBV19
d_call: TRBD1
clone_size: -
j_call: TRBJ2-2
cdr3_nt: TGTGCCAGTAGCCACAACAGGGGGCAGGGAAGACCTCCTTCTCCCCTCAAGGCCGGGGAGCTGTTTTTT
cdr3_aa: CASSHNRGQGRPPSPLKAGELFF

v_call: TRBV29-1
d_call: TRBD2
clone_size: -
j_call: TRBJ2-7
cdr3_nt: TGCAGCGCCCGCACCGGGACTAGCGGATCCTACGAGCAGTACTTC
cdr3_aa: CSARTGTSGSYEQYF

v_call: TRBV29-1
d_call: TRBD1
clone_size: once
j_call: TRBJ1-1
cdr3_nt: TGCAGCGTTGCCGGAGGGCGGGACAGGGGGATTCCTGAAGCTTTCTTT
cdr3_aa: CSVAGGRDRGIPEAFF

v_call: TRBV19
d_call: -
clone_size: -
j_call: TRBJ2-5
cdr3_nt: TGTGCCAGTAGTATAGTACTGGCGGACACACAAGAGACCCAGTACTTC
cdr3_aa: CASSIVLADTQETQYF

v_call: TRBV4-1
d_call: -
clone_size: -
j_call: TRBJ2-1
cdr3_nt: TGCGCCAGCAGCCAAGGGACTACCCGCCTCAGCTCCTACAATGAGCAGTTCTTC
cdr3_aa: CASSQGTTRLSSYNEQFF

v_call: TRBV6-6
d_call: -
clone_size: -
j_call: TRBJ2-7
cdr3_nt: TGTGCCAGCAGCCAGGGACTCTACGAGCAGTACTTC
cdr3_aa: CASSQGLYEQYF

v_call: TRBV5-4
d_call: -
clone_size: -
j_call: TRBJ2-3
cdr3_nt: TGTGCCAGCAGCTTCCCCACCCCCTACGGAGATACGCAGTATTTT
cdr3_aa: CASSFPTPYGDTQYF

v_call: TRBV28
d_call: -
clone_size: -
j_call: TRBJ1-3
cdr3_nt: TGTGCCAGCAGTTTAACCGATAGAGGGAGAGGAAACACCATATATTTT
cdr3_aa: CASSLTDRGRGNTIYF